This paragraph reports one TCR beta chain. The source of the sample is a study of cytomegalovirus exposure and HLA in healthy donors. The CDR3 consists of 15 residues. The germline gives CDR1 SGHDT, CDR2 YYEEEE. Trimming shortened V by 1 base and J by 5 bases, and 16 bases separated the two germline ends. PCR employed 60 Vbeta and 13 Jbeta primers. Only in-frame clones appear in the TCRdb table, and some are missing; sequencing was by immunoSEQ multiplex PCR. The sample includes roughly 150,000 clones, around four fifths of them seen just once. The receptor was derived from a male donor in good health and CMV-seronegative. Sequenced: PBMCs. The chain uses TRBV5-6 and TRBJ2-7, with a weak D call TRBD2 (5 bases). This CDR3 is CASSLPGTGENEQYF. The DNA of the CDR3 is TGTGCCAGCAGCTTGCCGGGAACTGGGGAAAACGAGCAGTACTTC.